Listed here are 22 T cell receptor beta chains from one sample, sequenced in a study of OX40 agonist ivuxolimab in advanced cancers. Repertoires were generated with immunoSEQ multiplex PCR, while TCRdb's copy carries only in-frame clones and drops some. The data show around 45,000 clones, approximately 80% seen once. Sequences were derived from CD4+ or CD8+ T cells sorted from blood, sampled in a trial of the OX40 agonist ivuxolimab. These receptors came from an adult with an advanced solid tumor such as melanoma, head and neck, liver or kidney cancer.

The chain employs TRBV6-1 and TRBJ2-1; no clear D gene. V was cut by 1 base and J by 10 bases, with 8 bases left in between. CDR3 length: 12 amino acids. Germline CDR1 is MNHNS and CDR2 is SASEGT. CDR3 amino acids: CASSEEVREQFF. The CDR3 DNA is TGTGCCAGCAGTGAAGAAGTAAGGGAGCAGTTCTTC.

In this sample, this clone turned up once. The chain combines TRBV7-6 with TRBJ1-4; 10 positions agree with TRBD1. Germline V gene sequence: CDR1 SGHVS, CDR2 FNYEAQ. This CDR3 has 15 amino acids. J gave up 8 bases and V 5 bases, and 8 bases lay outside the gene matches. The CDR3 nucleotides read TGTGCCAGCAGCCGTGGGGGACAGGGGAGCGAAAAACTGTTTTTT. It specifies CASSRGGQGSEKLFF.

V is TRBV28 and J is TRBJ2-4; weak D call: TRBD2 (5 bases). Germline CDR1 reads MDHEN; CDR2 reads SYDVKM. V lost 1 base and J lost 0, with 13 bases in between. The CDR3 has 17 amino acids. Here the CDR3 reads CASSLSGGLLAKNIQYF. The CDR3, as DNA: TGTGCCAGCAGTTTATCGGGCGGGCTGCTAGCCAAAAACATTCAGTACTTC.

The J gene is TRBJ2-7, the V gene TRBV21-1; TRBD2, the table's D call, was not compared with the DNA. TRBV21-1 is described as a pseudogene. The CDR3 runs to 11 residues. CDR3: CASSTLYEQYF. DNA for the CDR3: TGTGCCAGCAGCACCCTCTACGAGCAGTACTTC.

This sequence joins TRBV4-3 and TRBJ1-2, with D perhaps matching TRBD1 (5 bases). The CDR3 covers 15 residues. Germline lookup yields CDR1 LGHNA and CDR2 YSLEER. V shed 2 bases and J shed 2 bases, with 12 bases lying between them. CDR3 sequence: CASSQSRDSNYGYTF. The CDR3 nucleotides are TGCGCCAGCAGCCAATCCCGGGACTCCAACTATGGCTACACCTTC.

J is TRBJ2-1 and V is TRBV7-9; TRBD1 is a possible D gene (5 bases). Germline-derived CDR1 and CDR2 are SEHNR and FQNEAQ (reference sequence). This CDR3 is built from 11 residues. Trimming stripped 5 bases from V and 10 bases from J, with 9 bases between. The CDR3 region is CASSPRTEQFF. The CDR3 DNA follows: TGTGCCAGCAGCCCTCGGACAGAGCAGTTCTTC.

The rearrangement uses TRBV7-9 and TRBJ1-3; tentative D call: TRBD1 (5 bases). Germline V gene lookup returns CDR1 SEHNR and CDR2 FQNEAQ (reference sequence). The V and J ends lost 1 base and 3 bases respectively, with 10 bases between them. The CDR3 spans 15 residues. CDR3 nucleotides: TGTGCCAGCAGCTTAGGGGGAACAGGTGGAAACACCATATATTTT. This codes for CASSLGGTGGNTIYF.

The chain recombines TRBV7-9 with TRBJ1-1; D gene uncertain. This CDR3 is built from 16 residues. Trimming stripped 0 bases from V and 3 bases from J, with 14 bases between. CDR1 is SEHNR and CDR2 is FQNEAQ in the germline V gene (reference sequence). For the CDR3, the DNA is TGTGCCAGCAGCTTAGCGCTGAGCCACGATGACACTGAAGCTTTCTTT. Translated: CASSLALSHDDTEAFF.

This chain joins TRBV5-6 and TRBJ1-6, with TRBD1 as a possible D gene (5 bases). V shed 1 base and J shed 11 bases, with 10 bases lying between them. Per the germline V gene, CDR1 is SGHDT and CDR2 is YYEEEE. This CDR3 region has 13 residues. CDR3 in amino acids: CASSLQGPTPLHF. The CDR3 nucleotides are TGTGCCAGCAGCTTGCAGGGCCCTACACCCCTCCACTTT.

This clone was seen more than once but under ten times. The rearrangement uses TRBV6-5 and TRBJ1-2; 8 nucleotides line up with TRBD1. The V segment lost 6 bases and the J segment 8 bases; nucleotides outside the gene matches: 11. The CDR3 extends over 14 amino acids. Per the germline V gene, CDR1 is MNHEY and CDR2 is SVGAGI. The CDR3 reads CASSEMTGARGYTF. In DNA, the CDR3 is TGTGCCAGCAGCGAGATGACAGGGGCTAGGGGCTACACCTTC.

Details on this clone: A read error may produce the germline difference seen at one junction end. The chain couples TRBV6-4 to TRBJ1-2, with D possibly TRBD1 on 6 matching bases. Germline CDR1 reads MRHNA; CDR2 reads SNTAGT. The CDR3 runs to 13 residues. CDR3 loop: CAGSPDRQGGYTF. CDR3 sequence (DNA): TGTGCCGGCAGTCCCGACAGGCAAGGAGGCTACACCTTC.

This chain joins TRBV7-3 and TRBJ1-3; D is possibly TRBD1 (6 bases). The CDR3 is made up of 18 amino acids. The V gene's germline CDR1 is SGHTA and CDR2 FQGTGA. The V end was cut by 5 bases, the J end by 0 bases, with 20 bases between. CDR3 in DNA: TGTGCCAGCAGCCCTTACAGGGTCCGACTCCCCTCTGGAAACACCATATATTTT. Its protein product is CASSPYRVRLPSGNTIYF.

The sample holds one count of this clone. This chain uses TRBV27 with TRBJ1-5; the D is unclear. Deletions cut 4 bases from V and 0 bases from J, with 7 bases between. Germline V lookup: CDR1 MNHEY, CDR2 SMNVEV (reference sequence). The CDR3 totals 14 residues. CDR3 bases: TGTGCCAGCAGTTCCTTAAATAGCAATCAGCCCCAGCATTTT. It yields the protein CASSSLNSNQPQHF.

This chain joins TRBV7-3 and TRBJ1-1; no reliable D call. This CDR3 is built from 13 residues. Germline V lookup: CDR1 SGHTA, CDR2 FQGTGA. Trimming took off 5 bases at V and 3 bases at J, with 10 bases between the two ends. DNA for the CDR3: TGTGCCAGCAGCACAACCGCAGACACTGAAGCTTTCTTT. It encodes CASSTTADTEAFF. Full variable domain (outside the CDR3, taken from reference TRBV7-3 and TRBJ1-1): GAGVSQTPSNKVTEKGKYVELRCDPISGHTALYWYRQSLGQGPEFLIYFQGTGAADDSGLPNDRFFAVRPEGSVSTLKIQRTERGDSAVYLCASSTTADTEAFFGQGTRLTVV.

The CDR3 nucleotides read TGTGCCAGCTCCTCAGGGTGGGCGGACATTCAGTACTTC. Residues: CASSSGWADIQYF. The rearrangement links TRBV2 to TRBJ2-4, with D possibly matching TRBD1 (5 bases). The CDR3 runs 13 residues. The germline gives CDR1 SNHLY, CDR2 FYNNEI. Trimming stripped 8 bases from V and 8 bases from J, with 16 bases between.

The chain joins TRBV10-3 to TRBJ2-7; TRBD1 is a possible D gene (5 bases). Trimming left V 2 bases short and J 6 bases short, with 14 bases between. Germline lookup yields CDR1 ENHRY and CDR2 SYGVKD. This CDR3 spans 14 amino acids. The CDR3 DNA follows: TGTGCCATCAGTGAGCCCGGCAGGGCACCCGAGCAGTACTTC. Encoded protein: CAISEPGRAPEQYF.

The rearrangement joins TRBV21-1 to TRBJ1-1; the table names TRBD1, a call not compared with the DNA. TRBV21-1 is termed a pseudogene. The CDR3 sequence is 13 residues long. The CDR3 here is CASSQGDNTEAFF. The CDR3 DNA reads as TGTGCCAGCAGCCAGGGGGACAACACTGAAGCTTTCTTT.

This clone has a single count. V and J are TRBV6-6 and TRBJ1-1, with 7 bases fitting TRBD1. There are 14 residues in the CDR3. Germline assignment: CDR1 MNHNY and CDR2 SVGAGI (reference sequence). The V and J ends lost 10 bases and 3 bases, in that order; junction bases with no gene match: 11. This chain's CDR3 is CAIKSDRVDTEAFF. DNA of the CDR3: TGTGCCATCAAAAGCGACAGGGTGGACACTGAAGCTTTCTTT.

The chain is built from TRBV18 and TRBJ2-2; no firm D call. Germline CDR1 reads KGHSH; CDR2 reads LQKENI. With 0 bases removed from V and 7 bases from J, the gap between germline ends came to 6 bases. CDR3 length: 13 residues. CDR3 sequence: CASSPPMVGELFF. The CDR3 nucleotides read TGTGCCAGCTCACCACCGATGGTCGGGGAGCTGTTTTTT. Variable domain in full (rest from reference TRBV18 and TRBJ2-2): NAGVMQNPRHLVRRRGQEARLRCSPMKGHSHVYWYRQLPEEGLKFMVYLQKENIIDESGMPKERFSAEFPKEGPSILRIQQVVRGDSAAYFCASSPPMVGELFFGEGSRLTVL.

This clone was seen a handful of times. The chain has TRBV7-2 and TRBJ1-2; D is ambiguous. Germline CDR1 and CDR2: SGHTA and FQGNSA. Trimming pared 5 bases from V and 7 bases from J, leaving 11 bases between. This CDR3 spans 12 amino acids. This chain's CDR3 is CASSPSIGGYTF. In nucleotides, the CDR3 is TGTGCCAGCAGCCCATCAATCGGTGGCTACACCTTC.

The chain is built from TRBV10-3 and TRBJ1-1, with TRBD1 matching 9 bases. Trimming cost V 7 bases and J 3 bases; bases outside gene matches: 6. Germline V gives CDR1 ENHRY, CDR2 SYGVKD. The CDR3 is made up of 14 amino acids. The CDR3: CAITGQGPDTEAFF. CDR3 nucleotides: TGTGCCATCACTGGACAGGGGCCGGACACTGAAGCTTTCTTT.

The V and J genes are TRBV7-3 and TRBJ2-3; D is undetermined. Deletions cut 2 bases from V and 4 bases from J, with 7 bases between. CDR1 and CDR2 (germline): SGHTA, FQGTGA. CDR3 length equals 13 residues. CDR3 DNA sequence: TGTGCCAGCAGCTTAGAAGGTGCAGATACGCAGTATTTT. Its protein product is CASSLEGADTQYF.